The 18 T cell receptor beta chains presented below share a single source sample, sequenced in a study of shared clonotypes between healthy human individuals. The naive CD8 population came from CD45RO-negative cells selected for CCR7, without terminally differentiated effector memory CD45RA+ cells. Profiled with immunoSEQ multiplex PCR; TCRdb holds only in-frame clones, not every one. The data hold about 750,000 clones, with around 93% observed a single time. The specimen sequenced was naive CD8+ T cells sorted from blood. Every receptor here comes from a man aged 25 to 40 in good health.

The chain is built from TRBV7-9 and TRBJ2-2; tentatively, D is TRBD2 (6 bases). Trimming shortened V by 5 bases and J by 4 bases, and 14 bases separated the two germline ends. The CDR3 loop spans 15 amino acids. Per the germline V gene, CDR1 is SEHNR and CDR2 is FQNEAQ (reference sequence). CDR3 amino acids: CASSLLGTATGELFF. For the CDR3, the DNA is TGTGCCAGCAGCCTACTCGGGACTGCCACCGGGGAGCTGTTTTTT.

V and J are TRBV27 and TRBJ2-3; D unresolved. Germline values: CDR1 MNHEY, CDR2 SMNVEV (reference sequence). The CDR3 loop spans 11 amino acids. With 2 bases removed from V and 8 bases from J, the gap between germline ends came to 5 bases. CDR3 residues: CASSLGITQYF. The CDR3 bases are TGTGCCAGCAGTTTAGGAATTACGCAGTATTTT.

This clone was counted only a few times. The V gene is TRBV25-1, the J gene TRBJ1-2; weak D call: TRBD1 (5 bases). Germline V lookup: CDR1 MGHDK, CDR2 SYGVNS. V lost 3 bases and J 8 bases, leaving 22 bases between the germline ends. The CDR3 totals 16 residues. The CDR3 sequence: CASSDRDVLPYEGYTF. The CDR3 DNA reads TGTGCCAGCAGTGACCGGGACGTTCTTCCCTATGAGGGCTACACCTTC.

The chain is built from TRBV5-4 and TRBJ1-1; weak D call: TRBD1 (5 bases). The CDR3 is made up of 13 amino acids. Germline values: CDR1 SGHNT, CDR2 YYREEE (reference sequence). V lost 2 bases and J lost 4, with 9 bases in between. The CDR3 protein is CASSLGDRTEAFF. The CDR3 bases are TGTGCCAGCAGCTTAGGGGACCGCACTGAAGCTTTCTTT.

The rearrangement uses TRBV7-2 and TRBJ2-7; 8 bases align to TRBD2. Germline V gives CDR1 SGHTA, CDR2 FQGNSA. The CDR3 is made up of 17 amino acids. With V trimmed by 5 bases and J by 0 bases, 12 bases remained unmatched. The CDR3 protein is CASSLRGPTSGSYEQYF. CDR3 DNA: TGTGCCAGCAGCCTTCGCGGCCCTACTAGCGGCTCCTACGAGCAGTACTTC. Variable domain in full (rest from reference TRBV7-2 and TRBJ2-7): GAGVSQSPSNKVTEKGKDVELRCDPISGHTALYWYRQSLGQGLEFLIYFQGNSAPDKSGLPSDRFSAERTGGSVSTLTIQRTQQEDSAVYLCASSLRGPTSGSYEQYFGPGTRLTVT.

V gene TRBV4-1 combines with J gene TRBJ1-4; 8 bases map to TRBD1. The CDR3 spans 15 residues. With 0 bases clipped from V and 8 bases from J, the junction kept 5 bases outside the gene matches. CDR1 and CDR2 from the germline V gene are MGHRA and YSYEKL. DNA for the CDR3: TGCGCCAGCAGCCAAGATTTTGACAGGGGAGAAAAACTGTTTTTT. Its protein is CASSQDFDRGEKLFF.

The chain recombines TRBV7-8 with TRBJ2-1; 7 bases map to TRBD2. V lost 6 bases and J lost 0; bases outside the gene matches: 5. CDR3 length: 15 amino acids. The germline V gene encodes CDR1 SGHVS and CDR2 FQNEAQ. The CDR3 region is CASRSGDYSYNEQFF. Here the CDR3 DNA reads TGTGCCAGCAGATCCGGGGACTACTCCTACAATGAGCAGTTCTTC.

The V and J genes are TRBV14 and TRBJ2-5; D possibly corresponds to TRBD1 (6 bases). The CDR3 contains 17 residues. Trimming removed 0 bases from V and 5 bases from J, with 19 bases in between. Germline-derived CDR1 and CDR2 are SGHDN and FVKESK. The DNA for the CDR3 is TGTGCCAGCAGCCAAGAAGCCACGTTGTATAGGGGGGAGACCCAGTACTTC. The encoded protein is CASSQEATLYRGETQYF. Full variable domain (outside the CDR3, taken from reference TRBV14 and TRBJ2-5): EAGVTQFPSHSVIEKGQTVTLRCDPISGHDNLYWYRRVMGKEIKFLLHFVKESKQDESGMPNNRFLAERTGGTYSTLKVQPAELEDSGVYFCASSQEATLYRGETQYFGPGTRLLVL.

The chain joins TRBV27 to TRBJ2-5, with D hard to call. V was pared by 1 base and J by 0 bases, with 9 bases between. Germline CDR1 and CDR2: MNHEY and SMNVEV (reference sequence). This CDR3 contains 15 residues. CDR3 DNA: TGTGCCAGCAGTTTATACGCGGCAGACCAAGAGACCCAGTACTTC. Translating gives CASSLYAADQETQYF.

As DNA, the CDR3 is TGTGCCACCGCGGGACAGCTCAATCAGCCCCAGCATTTT. Translating gives CATAGQLNQPQHF. This sequence joins TRBV6-5 and TRBJ1-5, with 7 nucleotides matching TRBD1. This CDR3 has 13 residues. Per germline, CDR1 MNHEY and CDR2 SVGAGI. J lost 3 bases, V lost 10 bases, and 6 bases had no gene match.

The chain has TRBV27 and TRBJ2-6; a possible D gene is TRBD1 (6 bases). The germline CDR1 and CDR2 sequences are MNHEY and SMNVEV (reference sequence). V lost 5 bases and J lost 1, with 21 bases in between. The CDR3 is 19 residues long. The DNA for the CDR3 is TGTGCCAGCAGTCTGAAGACAGGACCCCGACTTTCTGGGGCCAACGTCCTGACTTTC. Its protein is CASSLKTGPRLSGANVLTF.

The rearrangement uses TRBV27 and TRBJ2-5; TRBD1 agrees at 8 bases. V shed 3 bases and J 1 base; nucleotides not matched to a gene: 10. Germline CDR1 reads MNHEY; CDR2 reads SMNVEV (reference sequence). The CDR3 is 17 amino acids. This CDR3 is CASSFLGDRGPQETQYF. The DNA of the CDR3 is TGTGCCAGCAGTTTCCTGGGCGACAGGGGCCCCCAAGAGACCCAGTACTTC.

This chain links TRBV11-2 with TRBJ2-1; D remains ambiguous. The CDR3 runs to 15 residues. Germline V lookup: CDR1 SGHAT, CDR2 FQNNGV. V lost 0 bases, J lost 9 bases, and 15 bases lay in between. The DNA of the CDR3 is TGTGCCAGCAGCTTAGAGCCGGGCTGGATGTTTGAGCAGTTCTTC. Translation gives CASSLEPGWMFEQFF.

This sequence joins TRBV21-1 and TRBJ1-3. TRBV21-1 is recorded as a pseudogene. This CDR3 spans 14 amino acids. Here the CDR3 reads CASSKVNSGNTIYF. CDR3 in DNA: TGTGCCAGCAGCAAAGTGAACTCTGGAAACACCATATATTTT.

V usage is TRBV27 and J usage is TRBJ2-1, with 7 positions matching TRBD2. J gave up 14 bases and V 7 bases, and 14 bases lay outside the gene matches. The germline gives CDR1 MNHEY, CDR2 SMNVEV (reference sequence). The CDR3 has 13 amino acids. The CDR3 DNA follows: TGTGCCAGCACCTCACCCCTCGCTAGCGGCGAGTTCTTC. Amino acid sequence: CASTSPLASGEFF.

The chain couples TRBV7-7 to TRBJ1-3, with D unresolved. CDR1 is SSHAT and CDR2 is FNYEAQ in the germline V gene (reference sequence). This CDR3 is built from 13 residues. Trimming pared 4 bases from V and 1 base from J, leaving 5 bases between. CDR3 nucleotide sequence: TGTGCCAGCAGCTCAGATTCTGGAAACACCATATATTTT. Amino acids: CASSSDSGNTIYF.

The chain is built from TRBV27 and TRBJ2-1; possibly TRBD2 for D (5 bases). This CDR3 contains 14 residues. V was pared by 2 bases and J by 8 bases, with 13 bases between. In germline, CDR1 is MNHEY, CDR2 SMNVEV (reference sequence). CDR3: CASSLPTSSYEQFF. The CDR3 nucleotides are TGTGCCAGCAGTTTACCCACATCTAGCTATGAGCAGTTCTTC.

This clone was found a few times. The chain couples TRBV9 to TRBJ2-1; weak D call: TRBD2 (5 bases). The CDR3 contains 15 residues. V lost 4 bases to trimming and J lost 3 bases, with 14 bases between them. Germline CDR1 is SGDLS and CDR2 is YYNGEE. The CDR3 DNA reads TGTGCCAGCAGCAACAAAGCGGAGTTCTACAATGAGCAGTTCTTC. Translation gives CASSNKAEFYNEQFF. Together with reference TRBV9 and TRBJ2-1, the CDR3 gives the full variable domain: DSGVTQTPKHLITATGQRVTLRCSPRSGDLSVYWYQQSLDQGLQFLIQYYNGEERAKGNILERFSAQQFPDLHSELNLSSLELGDSALYFCASSNKAEFYNEQFFGPGTRLTVL.